The rows below give T cell receptor beta chains drawn from one sample of a study of blood T cells in healthy people across ages. MiXCR, applied by TCRdb to the 5' RACE reads, yields one record per CDR3 protein. The repertoire has 600,000 to 850,000 distinct CDR3 sequences, 43% of them found once; the top ten carry around 20%. What was sequenced was blood. These receptors originate from a woman in her fifties or sixties in good health. CDR3s include the opening cysteine and the closing phenylalanine or tryptophan. The order of the fields is J gene, V gene, CDR3 length, clone size, D gene, CDR3 protein, CDR3 DNA. A D gene is named only where the DNA matches it firmly. Expanded clones are given a class, and other clones once, few, many or no size at all.

>TRBJ1-1|TRBV5-1|15|.|.
CASSLGVGYDTEAFF
TGCGCCAGCAGCTTGGGGGTGGGGTATGACACTGAAGCTTTCTTT
>TRBJ1-5|TRBV24-1|13|.|.
CATSGGVNQPQHF
TGTGCCACCAGTGGAGGTGTCAATCAGCCCCAGCATTTT
>TRBJ1-4|TRBV7-9|16|.|.
CASSLTGETTNEKLFF
TGTGCCAGCAGCTTAACAGGCGAAACAACTAATGAAAAACTGTTTTTT
>TRBJ2-6|TRBV7-2|16|many|.
CASSKVTDPGANVLTF
TGTGCCAGCAGCAAGGTCACGGACCCAGGGGCCAACGTCCTGACTTTC
>TRBJ1-2|TRBV28|12|few|.
CASNTVPYGYTF
TGTGCCAGCAATACGGTACCATATGGCTACACCTTC
>TRBJ1-6|TRBV4-1|14|.|.
CASSQEGRVSPLHF
TGCGCCAGCAGCCAAGAAGGCAGGGTATCGCCCCTCCACTTT
>TRBJ1-4|TRBV20-1|14|.|.
CSAREGFSAEKLFF
TGCAGTGCTAGAGAGGGATTTTCGGCGGAAAAACTGTTTTTT
>TRBJ2-1|TRBV20-1|15|few|.
CSAPSVYSSYNEQFF
TGCAGTGCTCCCAGTGTTTACAGCTCCTACAATGAGCAGTTCTTC
>TRBJ2-3|TRBV7-2|14|few|.
CASSFSSGLDTQYF
TGTGCCAGCAGCTTCTCGTCCGGATTGGATACGCAGTATTTT
>TRBJ2-5|TRBV6-6|15|.|.
CASSYSLGVPNEQYF
TGTGCCAGCAGTTACTCGTTAGGGGTCCCTAATGAGCAGTACTTC
>TRBJ2-1|TRBV10-3|15|.|TRBD2
CASAGTSGNERRQFF
TGTGCCTCGGCAGGGACTAGCGGGAACGAAAGAAGGCAGTTCTTC
>TRBJ2-3|TRBV27|15|.|.
CAGSLSLGSTDTQYF
TGTGCCGGCAGTTTATCTCTCGGAAGCACAGATACGCAGTATTTT
>TRBJ2-5|TRBV12-3/TRBV12-4|15|few|TRBD1
CASSLGVGGEETQYF
TGTGCCAGCAGTTTAGGGGTAGGGGGCGAAGAGACCCAGTACTTC
>TRBJ2-1|TRBV12-3/TRBV12-4|14|.|.
CASSLMVGVNEQFF
TGTGCCAGCAGTTTAATGGTGGGGGTCAATGAGCAGTTCTTC
>TRBJ2-1|TRBV4-3|17|.|TRBD2
CASSQDRVSGSLNEQFF
TGCGCCAGCAGCCAAGATAGGGTTAGCGGGAGCCTCAATGAGCAGTTCTTC